The 29 T cell receptor beta chains listed next were all sequenced from one sample in a study of identical twins. TCRdb re-called the 5' RACE reads with MiXCR, one entry per CDR3 protein. The table has 1.5 million to 2 million distinct CDR3 sequences, about 31% seen once. The sequencing sample was made of cord blood. Receptor source: a newborn girl in good health.

The chain recombines TRBV3-1 with TRBJ1-2; 7 bases fit TRBD1. V lost 0 bases to trimming and J lost 4 bases; unmatched junction nucleotides: 5. CDR3 length: 15 residues. The germline V gene has CDR1 LGHDT and CDR2 YNNKEL (reference sequence). CDR3 residues: CASSQDRGQLYGYTF. The CDR3 DNA sequence: TGTGCCAGCAGCCAAGATAGGGGGCAGCTCTATGGCTACACCTTC.

The chain employs TRBV20-1 and TRBJ2-1, with 8 bases fitting TRBD1. The V segment lost 6 bases and the J segment 6 bases; nucleotides outside the gene matches: 10. The V gene's germline CDR1 is DFQATT and CDR2 SNEGSKA (reference sequence). CDR3 length equals 14 residues. CDR3 loop: CSAIGQGRGNEQFF. CDR3 coding DNA: TGCAGTGCGATCGGACAGGGTAGGGGCAATGAGCAGTTCTTC.

The J gene is TRBJ2-4, the V gene TRBV2; D is possibly TRBD1 (6 bases). Germline V lookup: CDR1 SNHLY, CDR2 FYNNEI. This CDR3 contains 14 residues. The V and J ends lost 8 bases and 5 bases respectively, with 16 bases between them. The CDR3: CASGGQSRENIQYF. CDR3 DNA sequence: TGTGCCAGCGGGGGACAAAGCAGGGAAAACATTCAGTACTTC.

The rearrangement uses TRBV7-2 and TRBJ1-1, with 9 bases aligning to TRBD1. Germline assignment: CDR1 SGHTA and CDR2 FQGNSA. This CDR3 spans 18 amino acids. Trimming took 5 bases from V and 3 from J; bases not matched to a gene: 16. For the CDR3, the DNA is TGTGCCAGCAGCGCAGACCCTTACAGGGGGCGTTCGGACACTGAAGCTTTCTTT. Encoded protein: CASSADPYRGRSDTEAFF.

This clonotype was recorded a few times. V usage is TRBV3-1 and J usage is TRBJ1-1, with TRBD1 as a possible D gene (5 bases). The CDR3 spans 12 residues. Germline CDR1 reads LGHDT; CDR2 reads YNNKEL (reference sequence). V lost 4 bases, J lost 10 bases, and 13 bases lay in between. This CDR3 is CASSRGTARAFF. CDR3 nucleotides: TGTGCCAGCAGCCGGGGGACGGCCCGAGCTTTCTTT.

The J gene is TRBJ2-3, the V gene TRBV10-3; D not certain. CDR3 size: 15 residues. Trimming shortened V by 8 bases and J by 1 base, and 16 bases separated the two germline ends. Per the germline V gene, CDR1 is ENHRY and CDR2 is SYGVKD. This chain's CDR3 is CAIYTPRVGTDTQYF. The CDR3 DNA is TGTGCCATCTATACCCCTAGAGTCGGCACAGATACGCAGTATTTT.

This clonotype was recorded a few times. The chain combines TRBV7-6 with TRBJ2-1, with 11 positions matching TRBD2. TRBJ2-7 explains the end of the DNA better; the J call may be wrong. In germline, CDR1 is SGHVS, CDR2 FNYEAQ. The CDR3 extends over 20 amino acids. This CDR3 is CASSLALAGGPRSSYNEQYF. The CDR3 nucleotides are TGTGCCAGCAGCTTAGCTTTAGCGGGAGGGCCGCGTTCCTCCTACAATGAGCAGTACTTC.

This sequence joins TRBV27 and TRBJ1-2; D gene ambiguous. This CDR3 has 13 amino acids. In germline, CDR1 is MNHEY, CDR2 SMNVEV (reference sequence). Trimming left V 2 bases short and J 1 base short, with 5 bases between. The CDR3 sequence: CASSLHSNYGYTF. The CDR3 DNA is TGTGCCAGCAGTTTACACAGTAACTATGGCTACACCTTC.

This clonotype was counted a few times. The chain is built from TRBV5-1 and TRBJ1-5, with D perhaps matching TRBD1 (5 bases). This CDR3 contains 13 residues. V lost 4 bases to trimming and J lost 8 bases, with 13 bases between them. Germline CDR1 reads SGHRS; CDR2 reads YFSETQ. CDR3 in DNA: TGCGCCAGCAGCGTAGGGGCGAGCGAGCCCCAGCATTTT. Translating gives CASSVGASEPQHF.

This clonotype showed up just a few times. The chain uses TRBV7-9 and TRBJ2-1; 7 bases map to TRBD2. This CDR3 is 16 amino acids long. The V gene end was trimmed by 4 bases and the J gene end by 5 bases; junction bases not matched to a gene: 11. Germline V lookup: CDR1 SEHNR, CDR2 FQNEAQ (reference sequence). The CDR3 nucleotides read TGTGCCAGCAGCTCTGCGGCCGGGACTACACACAATGAGCAGTTCTTC. Its translation is CASSSAAGTTHNEQFF.

This rearrangement joins TRBV5-1 to TRBJ1-3; 7 nucleotides line up with TRBD1. Trimming took 3 bases from V and 4 from J; bases not matched to a gene: 13. The CDR3 has 17 amino acids. Germline CDR1 is SGHRS and CDR2 is YFSETQ. CDR3 amino acids: CASSSIDDRDTGNTIYF. The DNA for the CDR3 is TGCGCCAGCAGCTCGATCGACGACAGGGACACCGGAAACACCATATATTTT.

This clonotype was detected once. CDR3 sequence reads: CASSRQQVSGGYTF. The CDR3 DNA reads as TGCGCCAGCAGCCGCCAACAGGTTTCGGGGGGCTACACCTTC. The genes are TRBV4-1 and TRBJ1-2; TRBD1 might be the D (5 bases). With 4 bases removed from V and 8 bases from J, the gap between germline ends came to 17 bases. CDR1 and CDR2 from the germline V gene are MGHRA and YSYEKL. This CDR3 contains 14 residues.

This chain joins TRBV12-5 and TRBJ2-5; 7 nucleotides agree with TRBD2. Germline CDR1 and CDR2: LGHNT and FRNRAP. There are 13 residues in the CDR3. The junction had 2 bases not matched to a gene; V was cut back by 2 bases and J by 5 bases. Here the CDR3 DNA reads TGTGCTAGTGGTTTGCCCGGGGGGGAGACCCAGTACTTC. This sequence encodes CASGLPGGETQYF. The variable domain in full, completed from reference TRBV12-5 and TRBJ2-5, reads DARVTQTPRHKVTEMGQEVTMRCQPILGHNTVFWYRQTMMQGLELLAYFRNRAPLDDSGMPKDRFSAEMPDATLATLKIQPSEPRDSAVYFCASGLPGGETQYFGPGTRLLVL.

J is TRBJ2-3 and V is TRBV7-2; D is unresolved. Germline values: CDR1 SGHTA, CDR2 FQGNSA. This CDR3 is built from 16 residues. Deletions cut 1 base from V and 0 bases from J, with 11 bases between. CDR3 sequence (DNA): TGTGCCAGCAGCTTAGTGGGCCGTGCTAGCACAGATACGCAGTATTTT. Protein: CASSLVGRASTDTQYF. The full variable domain, completed using reference TRBV7-2 and TRBJ2-3, is GAGVSQSPSNKVTEKGKDVELRCDPISGHTALYWYRQSLGQGLEFLIYFQGNSAPDKSGLPSDRFSAERTGGSVSTLTIQRTQQEDSAVYLCASSLVGRASTDTQYFGPGTRLTVL.

The chain is built from TRBV5-1 and TRBJ2-1; no definite D call. V was trimmed by 3 bases and J by 4 bases, leaving 17 bases between them. Germline CDR1 SGHRS, CDR2 YFSETQ. The CDR3 loop spans 16 amino acids. The CDR3: CASSYDRQASYNEQFF. The CDR3 region has the DNA TGCGCCAGCAGCTACGATCGACAAGCTTCGTACAATGAGCAGTTCTTC. The whole variable domain, filled in from reference TRBV5-1 and TRBJ2-1, reads KAGVTQTPRYLIKTRGQQVTLSCSPISGHRSVSWYQQTPGQGLQFLFEYFSETQRNKGNFPGRFSGRQFSNSRSEMNVSTLELGDSALYLCASSYDRQASYNEQFFGPGTRLTVL.

There are a few counts of this clonotype. This chain joins TRBV10-3 and TRBJ1-5; D not certain. Trimming removed 3 bases at V and 6 bases at J, with 12 bases between. Looked up from germline, CDR1 is ENHRY and CDR2 is SYGVKD. This CDR3 is 14 amino acids long. In nucleotides, the CDR3 is TGTGCCATCAGTGATAGCGTAGGGTTTCAGCCCCAGCATTTT. It translates to CAISDSVGFQPQHF.

This clonotype was seen a handful of times. V gene TRBV7-9 combines with J gene TRBJ1-5; TRBD1 aligns across 7 bases. The ends lost 5 bases at V and 0 bases at J; junction bases unmatched: 4. The CDR3 extends over 15 amino acids. The germline V gene has CDR1 SEHNR and CDR2 FQNEAQ (reference sequence). CDR3 sequence: CASSQGGDSNQPQHF. In DNA form, the CDR3 reads TGTGCCAGCAGCCAGGGGGGGGATAGCAATCAGCCCCAGCATTTT.

The sample holds a few counts of this clonotype. J is TRBJ2-5 and V is TRBV5-1; TRBD1 might be the D (5 bases). The CDR3 has 16 residues. V was cut by 3 bases and J by 5 bases, with 20 bases left in between. CDR1 is SGHRS and CDR2 is YFSETQ in the germline V gene. CDR3 loop: CASSSTTVLFGETQYF. CDR3 DNA sequence: TGCGCCAGCAGCTCCACGACAGTACTCTTCGGGGAGACCCAGTACTTC.

The chain is built from TRBV11-2 and TRBJ1-4, with TRBD1 identical over 7 bases. The J segment lost 4 bases and the V segment lost 6 bases, leaving 5 bases of the junction unmatched. Looked up from germline, CDR1 is SGHAT and CDR2 is FQNNGV. The length of the CDR3 is 14 residues. Here the CDR3 reads CASREGQYNEKLFF. The CDR3 DNA follows: TGTGCCAGCAGGGAGGGACAGTATAATGAAAAACTGTTTTTT.

This chain uses TRBV20-1 with TRBJ2-4; 9 nucleotides align to TRBD2. The CDR3 totals 17 residues. Germline loops: CDR1 DFQATT, CDR2 SNEGSKA (reference sequence). Trimming took 1 base from V and 3 from J; bases not matched to a gene: 10. The CDR3 DNA reads TGCAGTGCTAGAGTTGCTAGCGGGGAGGGGGGCAAAAACATTCAGTACTTC. Encoded protein: CSARVASGEGGKNIQYF.

This chain connects TRBV10-3 to TRBJ2-1; 13 bases line up with TRBD2. Trimming at V came to 10 bases and at J to 4 bases, leaving 16 bases not matched to a gene. CDR3 length equals 18 residues. Germline V gene sequence: CDR1 ENHRY, CDR2 SYGVKD. The CDR3 nucleotides are TGTGCCACCGGGACAGGGGCCCTACTAGCGGGAGGGTACAATGAGCAGTTCTTC. This gives the protein CATGTGALLAGGYNEQFF.

The chain joins TRBV6-4 to TRBJ1-4; possible D gene TRBD1, 6 bases. V was trimmed by 11 bases and J by 0 bases, leaving 31 bases between them. CDR3 size: 20 residues. The germline CDR1 and CDR2 sequences are MRHNA and SNTAGT. The CDR3 nucleotides are TGTGCCCGCCGTTGGGTCCATTTGGGGGGCTCGGAGTCAACTAATGAAAAACTGTTTTTT. It encodes CARRWVHLGGSESTNEKLFF.

The chain couples TRBV5-6 to TRBJ2-3; D unresolved. This CDR3 has 13 residues. Germline V gene data show CDR1 as SGHDT and CDR2 as YYEEEE. V was shortened by 4 bases and J by 2 bases, with 8 bases between the two germline ends. The CDR3 sequence: CASSQTITDTQYF. CDR3 nucleotides: TGTGCCAGCAGCCAGACCATCACAGATACGCAGTATTTT.

There are a few counts of this clonotype. The chain uses TRBV9 and TRBJ1-2; possibly TRBD1 for D (5 bases). V dropped 2 bases and J dropped 0 bases, with 17 bases sitting between them. CDR1 is SGDLS, CDR2 YYNGEE, per germline. This CDR3 is 17 amino acids long. The CDR3 protein is CASSVGDLLATNYGYTF. The CDR3 DNA reads TGTGCCAGCAGCGTTGGGGACTTGCTGGCCACTAACTATGGCTACACCTTC.

The CDR3 here is CASSVEGLRGNEQFF. For the CDR3, the DNA is TGTGCCAGCAGCGTAGAGGGATTGAGGGGGAATGAGCAGTTCTTC. The chain employs TRBV9 and TRBJ2-1; TRBD1 is a possible D gene (6 bases). V was clipped by 0 bases and J by 7 bases, with 14 bases between them. CDR3 length equals 15 residues. Germline V gives CDR1 SGDLS, CDR2 YYNGEE.

This clonotype has a count of ten or more. The chain joins TRBV7-2 to TRBJ1-1; the D is unclear. V gave up 3 bases and J gave up 0 bases, with 5 bases separating them. There are 13 residues in the CDR3. The germline V gene has CDR1 SGHTA and CDR2 FQGNSA. CDR3 nucleotide sequence: TGTGCCAGCAGCTTTCAGATGAACACTGAAGCTTTCTTT. Its protein product is CASSFQMNTEAFF.

This chain joins TRBV7-2 and TRBJ2-7; unclear D gene. Germline V gene data show CDR1 as SGHTA and CDR2 as FQGNSA. The CDR3 is 13 residues long. The V end lost 5 bases, the J end lost 6 bases, and 14 bases lay between the germline ends. The CDR3 region has the DNA TGTGCCAGCAGCCTACAACCAAACTTCGAGCAGTACTTC. Translated, it gives CASSLQPNFEQYF.

V is TRBV29-1 and J is TRBJ2-1, with no clear D. This CDR3 contains 13 residues. Per the germline V gene, CDR1 is SQVTM and CDR2 is ANQGSEA. V gave up 6 bases and J gave up 2 bases, with 11 bases separating them. The CDR3 sequence is CSVLTVAYNEQFF. DNA for the CDR3: TGCAGCGTCCTAACGGTGGCCTACAATGAGCAGTTCTTC.

This clonotype was seen only a few times. This sequence joins TRBV4-2 and TRBJ2-2, with D perhaps matching TRBD1 or TRBD2 (6 bases each). Germline CDR1 reads LGHNA; CDR2 reads YNFKEQ. The CDR3 extends over 15 amino acids. The V gene lost 2 bases and the J gene lost 0 bases, with 7 bases spanning the gap. The CDR3 sequence: CASSQRGANTGELFF. The CDR3 nucleotides are TGTGCCAGCAGCCAAAGGGGGGCGAACACCGGGGAGCTGTTTTTT.